The clone carrying this T cell receptor beta chain has just a few counts. As yet, its antigen is unknown. Patients who underwent sequencing had shown CD8+CD57+ cell expansion by flow cytometry. The data were taken from a study of CD8+CD57+ T cells in acquired aplastic anemia. Study-level background: Sorted CD4+ and CD8+ cells gave a mean 3.2 ug DNA, range roughly 0.18 to 27.4 ug. Study-wide findings and caveats: CD8+ Simpson's diversity showed no significant patient-control difference.

Profiling of TCR beta VDJ combinations and CDR3 sequences used genomic DNA as template. TCRdb used MiXCR to reprocess the reads, holding one entry per CDR3 protein. The profile shows 180,000 or so distinct CDR3 sequences, around half of them singletons. From germline, CDR1 is LNHNV and CDR2 YYDKDF (reference sequence). The ends were cut back, 6 bases at V and 2 bases at J, with 13 bases in the middle. The CDR3 spans 14 residues. The clonotype was recovered from a human donor with aplastic anemia. Sequencing used sorted CD4+, CD8+, or CD8+CD57+ T cells (not recorded which) from PBMCs. This chain connects TRBV15 to TRBJ1-2, with unresolved D. CDR3 in amino acids: CATRTRGGNYGYTF. CDR3 coding DNA: TGTGCCACCAGAACCCGGGGAGGGAACTATGGCTACACCTTC.